This T cell receptor (beta chain) was retrieved from a study of radiation and T cells in renal cell carcinoma. Study-level points and caveats: In blood, top tumor clones expanded by 2 weeks, shrinking by 4.

With regard to this clone: Its target is unknown.

Time point denoted: baseline pretreatment blood. Treatment noted: 15 Gy SBRT to primary tumor, nephrectomy 4 weeks later. Libraries were prepared by immunoSEQ multiplex PCR; TCRdb keeps only in-frame clonotypes and omits some of them. Of approximately 150,000 clones listed, over 80% were seen once; the top ten hold roughly 25%. The V gene lost 6 bases and the J gene lost 4 bases, with 12 bases spanning the gap. The germline V gene has CDR1 MDHEN and CDR2 SYDVKM. The CDR3 runs 13 residues. The V and J genes are TRBV28 and TRBJ1-2, with D possibly TRBD1 on 5 matching bases. The TCR was taken from a woman aged 50 to 60 with renal cell carcinoma. The input for sequencing was blood, taken from a patient whose treatment included radiotherapy and nephrectomy. The CDR3 coding sequence is TGTGCCAGCAGCCGTCGACAGTCCTATGGCTACACCTTC. It is translated as CASSRRQSYGYTF.